This T cell receptor beta chain is from a study of memory CD4+ T cells and cytomegalovirus serostatus. Overall study context: Healthy Belgian adult donors included nine or ten CMV-positive and 24 CMV-negative people. Findings and caveats of the study: Of 164 reported CMV TCRbeta sequences, 60 to 85 were found in memory CD4+ repertoires. Suggested: most of the CMV-linked TCR signature lies in CD4+ memory cells.

With regard to this clone: The antigen is undetermined.

The sort gate was single viable CD3+CD4+CD8-CD45RO+ cells for memory CD4+ T cells. V was clipped by 5 bases and J by 3 bases, with 14 bases between them. The germline V gene has CDR1 MNHNY and CDR2 SVGAGI (reference sequence). The CDR3 runs 14 residues. In the original workflow: After removing out-of-frame reads, 2,204,828 distinct TCRbeta sequences remained. Clones were sequenced by immunoSEQ multiplex PCR, and TCRdb holds only the in-frame ones, with some missing. V, J and clone size are those of that table, while D and trimming were read from the DNA. The sample has about 73,000 clones, about 78% seen once.

The source of this sequence is an adult in good health and CMV-seropositive. Sequencing was performed on memory CD4+ T cells from blood. The chain recombines TRBV6-6 with TRBJ2-7, with D possibly called TRBD1 or TRBD2 (5 bases each). In DNA, the CDR3 is TGTGCCAGCAGTGGGGGAACTGGGAACTACGAGCAGTACGTC. Translation: CASSGGTGNYEQYV.